These 6 T cell receptor beta chains were sequenced from one sample in a study of OX40 agonist ivuxolimab in advanced cancers. TCRdb's copy holds only in-frame clones and misses some; the assay was immunoSEQ multiplex PCR. The sample lists 60,000 to 70,000 clones; around 87% were seen once. Sequencing used CD4+ or CD8+ T cells sorted from blood, obtained in a trial of the OX40 agonist ivuxolimab. Receptor source: an adult with an advanced solid tumor such as melanoma, head and neck, liver or kidney cancer.

This chain connects TRBV28 to TRBJ1-2; D unresolved. CDR1 is MDHEN, CDR2 SYDVKM, per germline. The ends were cut back, 5 bases at V and 1 base at J, with 11 bases in the middle. CDR3 size: 14 residues. CDR3 bases: TGTGCCAGCAGTCCAACCACAGTTAACTATGGCTACACCTTC. Protein product: CASSPTTVNYGYTF.

CDR3 in DNA: TGCGCCAGCAGAAGGTACCCCCCCGGGGATGAGCAGTTCTTC. Translated: CASRRYPPGDEQFF. This chain links TRBV10-2 with TRBJ2-1; the D gene is possibly TRBD2 (5 bases). Per germline, CDR1 WSHSY and CDR2 SAAADI. The V end was cut by 6 bases, the J end by 8 bases, with 17 bases between. The CDR3 is 14 residues long.

The rearrangement links TRBV5-6 to TRBJ2-7, with D perhaps matching TRBD2 (5 bases). The germline V and J ends were trimmed by 1 base and 3 bases, with 11 bases remaining between them. Germline loops: CDR1 SGHDT, CDR2 YYEEEE. The CDR3 loop spans 14 amino acids. CDR3 loop: CASSLRRVIYEQYF. The CDR3 coding sequence is TGTGCCAGCAGCTTGCGGCGGGTGATCTACGAGCAGTACTTC.

The chain carries TRBV30 and TRBJ1-1; D is unclear. V lost 0 bases and J 5 bases, leaving 10 bases between the germline ends. This CDR3 spans 13 amino acids. The germline CDR1 and CDR2 sequences are GTSNPN and SVGIG (reference sequence). CDR3 loop: CAWSVGPDTEAFF. As DNA, the CDR3 is TGTGCCTGGAGTGTAGGGCCGGATACTGAAGCTTTCTTT.

V is TRBV5-4 and J is TRBJ2-5; D remains unclear. The J call may not be correct, given that the DNA end is closer to TRBJ2-7. This CDR3 contains 14 residues. Germline V gene sequence: CDR1 SGHNT, CDR2 YYREEE (reference sequence). The CDR3 bases are TGTGCCAGCAGCTCCCCAGCGTCAAACTACGAGCAGTACTTC. Translated: CASSSPASNYEQYF.

The J gene is TRBJ1-3, the V gene TRBV7-9, with D uncertain. Trimming left V 0 bases short and J 6 bases short, with 9 bases between. Germline V gives CDR1 SEHNR, CDR2 FQNEAQ (reference sequence). The CDR3 is made up of 14 amino acids. Here the CDR3 reads CASSLAGGINTIYF. The CDR3 bases are TGTGCCAGCAGCTTAGCGGGAGGTATAAACACCATATATTTT.